A selection of T cell receptor beta chains follows, all from one sample in a study of beta chain features in type 1 diabetes. TCRdb's table, derived via immunoSEQ multiplex PCR, lists solely in-frame clones and lacks some. Here the sample spans 300,000 to 400,000 clones, around an eighth being singletons. Sequenced sample: naive CD4+ T cells from blood. These receptors were obtained from a man aged 18 to 29 in good health. Each CDR3 is given with its conserved first and last residue. A D gene is named only where the DNA matches it firmly. Size is omitted from some rows. Given values are once, few, many or a class for expanded clones.

TRBJ2-2	NA	NA	TRBV5-4	TGTGCCACATCACGGAATAGCGTCCCCGGGGAGCTGTTTTTT	CATSRNSVPGELFF
TRBJ1-1	NA	TRBD1	TRBV18	TGTGCCAGCTCACCCCGGGACAGGACGAACACTGAAGCTTTCTTT	CASSPRDRTNTEAFF
TRBJ2-6	NA	NA	TRBV6-6	TGTGCCATCAGTAAGGGGGCTGGGGCCAACGTCCTGACTTTC	CAISKGAGANVLTF
TRBJ1-2	NA	NA	TRBV28	TGTGCCAGCAGTACCGGACAGAGTAACTATGGCTACACCTTC	CASSTGQSNYGYTF
TRBJ2-3	NA	TRBD1	TRBV18	TGTGCCAGCTCACCTCGACAGGGGGCGGTTGAAGATACGCAGTATTTT	CASSPRQGAVEDTQYF
TRBJ2-5	NA	NA	TRBV27	TGTGCCAGCAAGGGGTACCAAGAGACCCAGTACTTC	CASKGYQETQYF
TRBJ1-5	NA	NA	TRBV30	TGTGCCTGGACTGGCCAACCCAATCAGCCCCAGCATTTT	CAWTGQPNQPQHF
TRBJ2-3	few	TRBD2	TRBV4-1	TGCGCCAGCAGCCAAGATAGGAGCGGGGGCCGAGATACGCAGTATTTT	CASSQDRSGGRDTQYF
TRBJ2-4	few	TRBD1	TRBV10-3	TGTGCCATCAGTGAGTTACAGGGGGCCGACAAAAACATTCAGTACTTC	CAISELQGADKNIQYF
TRBJ1-2	few	NA	TRBV4-1	TGCGCCAGCAGCCAAATCCTCGGGGGGCGTCCAGAAAACTATGGCTACACCTTC	CASSQILGGRPENYGYTF
TRBJ2-1	NA	TRBD2	TRBV28	TGTGCCAGCAGTTTGACTAGCGGGGGGGCCTACAATGAGCAGTTCTTC	CASSLTSGGAYNEQFF
TRBJ2-3	NA	TRBD1	TRBV29-1	TGCAGCGTCCCGAAGACAGGGAGCACAGATACGCAGTATTTT	CSVPKTGSTDTQYF
TRBJ2-1	NA	TRBD1	TRBV10-3	TGTGCCATAAGACAGGGAGTTTACGATGAGCAGTTCTTC	CAIRQGVYDEQFF
TRBJ2-3	few	NA	TRBV5-1	TGCGCCAGCAGCTCTTCGACAGATACGCAGTATTTT	CASSSSTDTQYF
TRBJ2-1	NA	NA	TRBV4-3	TGCGCCAGCAGCCGCGGGGACGGGCTACAGGAGCAGTTCTTC	CASSRGDGLQEQFF
TRBJ1-1	NA	NA	TRBV14	TGTGCCAGCAGCCAAGTAAACAGACCGAACACTGAAGCTTTCTTT	CASSQVNRPNTEAFF
TRBJ2-2	NA	NA	TRBV7-9	TGTGCCAGCAGCTTAGGTAGTGTTGACACCGGGGAGCTGTTTTTT	CASSLGSVDTGELFF
TRBJ1-1	few	TRBD1	TRBV7-9	TGTGCCAGCAGCGGCAGGGCGACAGGGGCTACTGAAGCTTTCTTT	CASSGRATGATEAFF
TRBJ2-7	few	NA	TRBV2	TGTGCCAGCGGAGGCCTCGCCTACGAGCAGTACTTC	CASGGLAYEQYF
TRBJ1-2	NA	NA	TRBV10-3	TGTGCCATCAGAGCATCGGAGGAAGGCTACACCTTC	CAIRASEEGYTF
TRBJ2-5	NA	TRBD1	TRBV6-1	TGTGCCAGCAGCCGACAGGGGACCCTGGAGACCCAGTACTTC	CASSRQGTLETQYF
TRBJ2-5	NA	NA	TRBV25-1	TGTGCCAGCAGTAAGAGGGTTATGACGGAGACCCAGTACTTC	CASSKRVMTETQYF
TRBJ1-2	NA	TRBD1	TRBV6-4	TGTGCCAGCAGTCCCGGGGACAGGAACTATGGCTACACCTTC	CASSPGDRNYGYTF
TRBJ1-1	few	NA	TRBV29-1	TGCAGCGTTGACGCAGGGGTTGGGGGAGCTTTCTTT	CSVDAGVGGAFF
TRBJ2-1	NA	TRBD2	TRBV7-2	TGTGCCAGCAGCTTACAGGGGAGCGGGAGGGTAGGCGATGAGCAGTTCTTC	CASSLQGSGRVGDEQFF
TRBJ2-5	NA	NA	TRBV9	TGTGCCAGCAGCGTAGCTCCGGGGTTGGAGACCCAGTACTTC	CASSVAPGLETQYF
TRBJ2-3	NA	TRBD2	TRBV6-6	TGTGCCAGCAGTTACCCGAAGGTGGGGGGGTCAGATACGCAGTATTTT	CASSYPKVGGSDTQYF
TRBJ2-7	few	NA	TRBV7-9	TGTGCCAGCAGCTTAGAACAGCCCTACGAGCAGTACTTC	CASSLEQPYEQYF
TRBJ2-1	NA	NA	TRBV5-1	TGCGCCAGCAGCTTGGCTCCCGGGCGGGACAATGAGCAGTTCTTC	CASSLAPGRDNEQFF
TRBJ2-7	NA	NA	TRBV7-2	TGTGCCAGCAGCCGGGAACAGGGTGTCGAGCAGTACTTC	CASSREQGVEQYF
TRBJ2-7	few	TRBD1	TRBV30	TGTGCCTGGAACCCCGACAGGGTGGGCTACGAGCAGTACTTC	CAWNPDRVGYEQYF
TRBJ2-1	few	TRBD2	TRBV7-2	TGTGCCAGCAGCATCGGACTAGCGGAGAATGAGCAGTTCTTC	CASSIGLAENEQFF
TRBJ1-6	few	NA	TRBV15	TGTGCCACCAGCAGAGTAAGGGGGGGTGAGGGTAATTCACCCCTCCACTTT	CATSRVRGGEGNSPLHF
TRBJ1-2	NA	NA	TRBV5-1	TGCGCCAGCAGCTTGATAGGGGACTATGGCTACACCTTC	CASSLIGDYGYTF
TRBJ2-1	NA	TRBD2	TRBV28	TGTGCCAGCAGAGAGTTCGGGGGGTTGCGAAATGAGCAGTTCTTC	CASREFGGLRNEQFF
TRBJ1-5	few	NA	TRBV29-1	TGCAGCGTTTCCCCCGCTAGGGGAGGGAATCAGCCCCAGCATTTT	CSVSPARGGNQPQHF
TRBJ2-1	few	NA	TRBV25-1	TGTGCCAGCAGTGTCCGGACAGCACGCAATGAGCAGTTCTTC	CASSVRTARNEQFF